The entry below gives a single T cell receptor (beta chain) sequence along with its context. What it recognizes is unknown. Data came from immunoSEQ multiplex PCR; TCRdb stores just in-frame clones and leaves some out. Of 75,000 to 90,000 clones in the sample, almost 95% were seen once. Trimming shortened V by 0 bases and J by 6 bases, and 14 bases separated the two germline ends. Germline V CDR1 and CDR2: LNHNV, YYDKDF (reference sequence). The CDR3 runs 15 residues. This sample was taken from a study of OX40 agonist ivuxolimab in advanced cancers. Study-level findings and limits: Specificity for antigen went undetermined in the expanded peripheral T cells. At 0.1 to 3.0 mg/kg and by week 6, CD4+ and CD8+ T cells in the blood had expanded clonally.

This chain joins TRBV15 and TRBJ1-2; D ambiguous. This clonotype was sampled from an adult with an advanced solid tumor such as melanoma, head and neck, liver or kidney cancer. Sequencing was performed on CD4+ or CD8+ T cells sorted from blood, taken in a trial of the OX40 agonist ivuxolimab. The CDR3 protein is CATSRESRGGDGYTF. The CDR3 nucleotides read TGTGCCACCAGCAGAGAGTCCCGGGGAGGTGATGGCTACACCTTC.